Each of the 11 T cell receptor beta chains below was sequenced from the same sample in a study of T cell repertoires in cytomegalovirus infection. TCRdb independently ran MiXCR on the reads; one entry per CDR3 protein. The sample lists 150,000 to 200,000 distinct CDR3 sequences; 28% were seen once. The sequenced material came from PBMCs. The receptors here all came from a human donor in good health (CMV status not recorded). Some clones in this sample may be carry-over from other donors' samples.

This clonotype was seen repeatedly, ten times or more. This chain's CDR3 is CASSRTGQRLMNTEAFF. Written as DNA, the CDR3 is TGTGCCAGCAGCCGTACGGGACAGCGCCTAATGAACACTGAAGCTTTCTTT. V is TRBV7-2 and J is TRBJ1-1; 7 positions match TRBD1. V shed 5 bases and J 0 bases; nucleotides not matched to a gene: 12. This CDR3 contains 17 residues. Germline CDR1 reads SGHTA; CDR2 reads FQGNSA. The complete variable domain, with remaining parts taken from reference TRBV7-2 and TRBJ1-1, reads GAGVSQSPSNKVTEKGKDVELRCDPISGHTALYWYRQSLGQGLEFLIYFQGNSAPDKSGLPSDRFSAERTGGSVSTLTIQRTQQEDSAVYLCASSRTGQRLMNTEAFFGQGTRLTVV.

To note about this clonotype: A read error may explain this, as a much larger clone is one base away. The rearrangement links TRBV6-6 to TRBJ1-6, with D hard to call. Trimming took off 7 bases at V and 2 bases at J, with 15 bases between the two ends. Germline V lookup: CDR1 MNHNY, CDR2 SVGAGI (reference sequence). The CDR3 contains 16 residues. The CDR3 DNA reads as TGTGCCAGCAAACCTCCCGGGTCAGCCTATAATTCACCCCTCCACTTT. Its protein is CASKPPGSAYNSPLHF.

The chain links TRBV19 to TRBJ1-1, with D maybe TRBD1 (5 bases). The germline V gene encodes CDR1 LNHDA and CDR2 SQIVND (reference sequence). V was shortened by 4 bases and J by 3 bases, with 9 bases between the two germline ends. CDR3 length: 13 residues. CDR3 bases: TGTGCCAGTAGTACGACAGTCGACACTGAAGCTTTCTTT. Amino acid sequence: CASSTTVDTEAFF.

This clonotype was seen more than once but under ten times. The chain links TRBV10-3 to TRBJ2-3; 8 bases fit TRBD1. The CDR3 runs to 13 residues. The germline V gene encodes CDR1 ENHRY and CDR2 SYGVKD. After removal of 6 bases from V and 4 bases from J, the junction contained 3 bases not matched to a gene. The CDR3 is CAIRTDRADTQYF. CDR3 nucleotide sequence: TGTGCCATCAGAACGGACAGGGCAGATACGCAGTATTTT.

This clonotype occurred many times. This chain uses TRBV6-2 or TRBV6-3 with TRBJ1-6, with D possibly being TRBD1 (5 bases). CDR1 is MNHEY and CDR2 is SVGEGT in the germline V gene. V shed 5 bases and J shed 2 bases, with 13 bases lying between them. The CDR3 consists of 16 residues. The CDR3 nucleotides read TGTGCCAGCAGTGATTCTGACAGCGCCTATAATTCACCCCTCCACTTT. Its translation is CASSDSDSAYNSPLHF.

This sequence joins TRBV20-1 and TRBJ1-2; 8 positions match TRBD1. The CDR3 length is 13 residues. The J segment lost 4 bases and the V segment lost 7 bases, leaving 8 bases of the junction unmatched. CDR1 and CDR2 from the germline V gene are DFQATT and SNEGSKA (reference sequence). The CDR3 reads CSVNRGEAYGYTF. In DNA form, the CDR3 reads TGCAGTGTAAACAGGGGGGAGGCCTATGGCTACACCTTC.

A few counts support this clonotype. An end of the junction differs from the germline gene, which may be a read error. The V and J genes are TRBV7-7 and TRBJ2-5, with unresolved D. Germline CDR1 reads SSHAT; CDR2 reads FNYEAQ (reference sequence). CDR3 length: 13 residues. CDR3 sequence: CASSFDWQETQYF. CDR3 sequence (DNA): TGTGCTAGCAGCTTCGATTGGCAAGAGACCCAGTACTTC. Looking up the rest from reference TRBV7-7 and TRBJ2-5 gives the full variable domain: GAGVSQSPRYKVTKRGQDVTLRCDPISSHATLYWYQQALGQGPEFLTYFNYEAQPDKSGLPSDRFSAERPEGSISTLTIQRTEQRDSAMYRCASSFDWQETQYFGPGTRLLVL.

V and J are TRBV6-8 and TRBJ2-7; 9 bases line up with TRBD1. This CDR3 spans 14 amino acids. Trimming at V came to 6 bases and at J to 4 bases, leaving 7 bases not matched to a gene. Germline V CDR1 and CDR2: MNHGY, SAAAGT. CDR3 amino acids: CASRVGQGFYEQYF. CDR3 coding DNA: TGTGCCAGCAGAGTGGGACAGGGATTTTACGAGCAGTACTTC.

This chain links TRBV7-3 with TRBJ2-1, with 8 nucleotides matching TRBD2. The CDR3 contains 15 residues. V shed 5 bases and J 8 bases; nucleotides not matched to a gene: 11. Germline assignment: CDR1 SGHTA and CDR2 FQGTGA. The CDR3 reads CASSPGVAGRDEQFF. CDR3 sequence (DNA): TGTGCCAGCAGCCCCGGGGTAGCGGGGAGGGATGAGCAGTTCTTC. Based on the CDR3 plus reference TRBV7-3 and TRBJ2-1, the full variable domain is GAGVSQTPSNKVTEKGKYVELRCDPISGHTALYWYRQSLGQGPEFLIYFQGTGAADDSGLPNDRFFAVRPEGSVSTLKIQRTERGDSAVYLCASSPGVAGRDEQFFGPGTRLTVL.

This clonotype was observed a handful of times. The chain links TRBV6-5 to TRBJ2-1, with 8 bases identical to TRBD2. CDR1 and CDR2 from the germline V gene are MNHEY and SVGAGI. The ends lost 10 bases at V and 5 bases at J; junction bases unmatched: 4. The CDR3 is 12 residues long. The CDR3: CATSGGHNEQFF. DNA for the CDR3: TGTGCCACCTCGGGAGGGCACAATGAGCAGTTCTTC.

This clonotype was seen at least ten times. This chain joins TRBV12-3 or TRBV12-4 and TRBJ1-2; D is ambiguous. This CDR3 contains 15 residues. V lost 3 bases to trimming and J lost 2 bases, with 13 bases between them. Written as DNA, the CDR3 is TGTGCCAGCAGTTTGTCTTCGGCCGGCAACTATGGCTACACCTTC. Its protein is CASSLSSAGNYGYTF.